The rows below give T cell receptor beta chains drawn from one sample of a study of esophageal squamous cell carcinoma under preoperative chemotherapy. TCRdb ran MiXCR on the PCR reads and lists one entry per CDR3 protein. The sample holds 34,000 or so distinct CDR3 sequences, 52% seen once. The sample was collected from a patient given preoperative chemotherapy. The origin of the receptors is a human donor with esophageal squamous cell carcinoma. The donor label of this sample is uncertain. Each CDR3 is given with its conserved first and last residue. The order of the fields is D gene, clone size, V gene, J gene, CDR3 DNA, CDR3 protein. D genes are given only for firm matches. Where a row states a size, it is once, few, many or the class of an expanded clone; other rows omit it.

d_call: .; clone_size: .; v_call: TRBV7-2; j_call: TRBJ2-3; cdr3_nt: TGTGCCAGCAGCCTGGGGCGGGGACACACAAATACGCAGTATTTT; cdr3_aa: CASSLGRGHTNTQYF
d_call: .; clone_size: .; v_call: TRBV19; j_call: TRBJ2-5; cdr3_nt: TGTGCCAGTAGTATTAGTAAATCTGGCCAAGAGACCCAGTACTTC; cdr3_aa: CASSISKSGQETQYF
d_call: .; clone_size: .; v_call: TRBV7-2; j_call: TRBJ2-3; cdr3_nt: TGTGCCAGCAGCTTAGCGGAATCTACGCAGTATTTT; cdr3_aa: CASSLAESTQYF
d_call: TRBD2; clone_size: many; v_call: TRBV7-2; j_call: TRBJ2-1; cdr3_nt: TGTGCCAGCAGCGATAGCGGGTTTAGTGAGCAGTTCTTC; cdr3_aa: CASSDSGFSEQFF
d_call: TRBD2; clone_size: .; v_call: TRBV11-3; j_call: TRBJ2-4; cdr3_nt: TGTGCCAGCAGCGTCTCGGGGCGGGGGGCCAAAAACACTCAGTACTTC; cdr3_aa: CASSVSGRGAKNTQYF
d_call: .; clone_size: many; v_call: TRBV6-2/TRBV6-3; j_call: TRBJ2-2; cdr3_nt: TGTGCCAGCCGCTGGGATGGGACGGGGAACACCGGGGAGCTGTTTTTT; cdr3_aa: CASRWDGTGNTGELFF
d_call: .; clone_size: once; v_call: TRBV11-1; j_call: TRBJ2-3; cdr3_nt: TGTGCGGGCAGCCGGGGCAGGGCCACAGATACCCAGTACTTT; cdr3_aa: CAGSRGRATDTQYF
d_call: .; clone_size: .; v_call: TRBV12-3/TRBV12-4; j_call: TRBJ1-2; cdr3_nt: TGTGCCAGCAGACAGGCTGGGGATAACTATGGCTACACCTTC; cdr3_aa: CASRQAGDNYGYTF
d_call: .; clone_size: .; v_call: TRBV6-5; j_call: TRBJ2-2; cdr3_nt: TGTGCCAGCAGTTACGGGATGCTAGGCGCCGGGGAGCTGTTTTTT; cdr3_aa: CASSYGMLGAGELFF
d_call: .; clone_size: .; v_call: TRBV6-1; j_call: TRBJ2-4; cdr3_nt: TGTGGCGGCACGGGGCGGCGAGCCAAAGACATTCAGTACTTC; cdr3_aa: CGGTGRRAKDIQYF
d_call: TRBD2; clone_size: .; v_call: TRBV5-1; j_call: TRBJ2-3; cdr3_nt: TGCGCCAGCAGCCGGGCTAGCGGTGATACGCAGTATTTT; cdr3_aa: CASSRASGDTQYF
d_call: .; clone_size: .; v_call: TRBV7-1; j_call: TRBJ2-2; cdr3_nt: TGTGCCAGCAGCTCTGCGAGCACCGATAAGCAGTTTTTT; cdr3_aa: CASSSASTDKQFF
d_call: .; clone_size: few; v_call: TRBV6-5; j_call: TRBJ2-7; cdr3_nt: TGTGCCAGCAGTTACACCAGCCGCTCCTACGAGCAGTACTTC; cdr3_aa: CASSYTSRSYEQYF
d_call: TRBD2; clone_size: medium-sized; v_call: TRBV11-3; j_call: TRBJ2-3; cdr3_nt: TGTGCCAGCAGCTCAGCGGGGGGGCGTATCACAGATACGCAGTATTTT; cdr3_aa: CASSSAGGRITDTQYF
d_call: .; clone_size: many; v_call: TRBV6-1; j_call: TRBJ1-2; cdr3_nt: TGTGCCAGCAGTCAGAACGGAGTAGGCTACACCTTC; cdr3_aa: CASSQNGVGYTF
d_call: TRBD1; clone_size: once; v_call: TRBV6-2/TRBV6-3; j_call: TRBJ1-1; cdr3_nt: TGTGCCAGCAGAGCGACAGGGTCCACTGAAGCTTTCTTT; cdr3_aa: CASRATGSTEAFF
d_call: TRBD2; clone_size: few; v_call: TRBV7-2; j_call: TRBJ2-1; cdr3_nt: TGTGCCAGCAGCTTAGTGGTAGCGGGGGGGCCGGACCAAGAGACCCAGTTCTTC; cdr3_aa: CASSLVVAGGPDQETQFF
d_call: .; clone_size: .; v_call: TRBV15; j_call: TRBJ1-6; cdr3_nt: TGTGCCACCAGCAGAGATCTACCGGGACTTTCCTCCTATAATTCACCCCTCCACTTT; cdr3_aa: CATSRDLPGLSSYNSPLHF
d_call: TRBD1; clone_size: .; v_call: TRBV6-1; j_call: TRBJ2-3; cdr3_nt: TGTGCCAGCAGGGTTGGTAGGGGGCTGTGCGGAAAAGATACGCAGTATTTT; cdr3_aa: CASRVGRGLCGKDTQYF
d_call: TRBD1; clone_size: few; v_call: TRBV6-5; j_call: TRBJ1-3; cdr3_nt: TGTGCCAGCAGTTACTTAGCCCTCGACAGGGATGGGGACACCATATATTTT; cdr3_aa: CASSYLALDRDGDTIYF
d_call: .; clone_size: .; v_call: TRBV20-1; j_call: TRBJ2-3; cdr3_nt: TGCAGCGCTAGCCTACCGACAGATACGCAGTATTTT; cdr3_aa: CSASLPTDTQYF
d_call: TRBD1; clone_size: many; v_call: TRBV7-2; j_call: TRBJ2-2; cdr3_nt: TGTGCCAGCAGCTTAATCCAGGGGGCGCCTTTCGCCGGGGAGCTGTTTTTT; cdr3_aa: CASSLIQGAPFAGELFF
d_call: TRBD2; clone_size: .; v_call: TRBV20-1; j_call: TRBJ2-1; cdr3_nt: TGCAGTGCTAGGGACGGGACTAGCGAATTGAATGAGCAGTTCTTC; cdr3_aa: CSARDGTSELNEQFF
d_call: .; clone_size: few; v_call: TRBV7-8; j_call: TRBJ2-1; cdr3_nt: TGTGCCAGCAGCTTAGTAAGCAATGAGCAGTTCTTC; cdr3_aa: CASSLVSNEQFF
d_call: .; clone_size: .; v_call: TRBV7-3; j_call: TRBJ2-3; cdr3_nt: TGTGCCAGCAGCCGCAAACCGGGGCTGGGAGACGAAAACACGCAGTACTTT; cdr3_aa: CASSRKPGLGDENTQYF
d_call: TRBD2; clone_size: .; v_call: TRBV7-9; j_call: TRBJ2-7; cdr3_nt: TGTGCCAGCAGCCCCGTGGGGGGGGCCGGACTAGCGGACTTCTACGAGCAGTACTTC; cdr3_aa: CASSPVGGAGLADFYEQYF
d_call: .; clone_size: many; v_call: TRBV11-2; j_call: TRBJ2-5; cdr3_nt: TGTGCCAGCAGCTCAGCTGCGGGCGGGGAGACCCAGTACTTC; cdr3_aa: CASSSAAGGETQYF
d_call: .; clone_size: .; v_call: TRBV19; j_call: TRBJ1-1; cdr3_nt: TGTGCCAGTAGTGTACGACATGATATGAACACTGAAGCTTTCTTT; cdr3_aa: CASSVRHDMNTEAFF
d_call: TRBD2; clone_size: many; v_call: TRBV12-3/TRBV12-4; j_call: TRBJ2-7; cdr3_nt: TGTGCCAGCAGTTTCGGGACTAGCGGGGACAATGAGCAGTACTTC; cdr3_aa: CASSFGTSGDNEQYF
d_call: .; clone_size: .; v_call: TRBV6-4; j_call: TRBJ2-5; cdr3_nt: TGTGCCAGCATCGGCATCAGGGGCGGGGACCAAGACACTCAGTACTTC; cdr3_aa: CASIGIRGGDQDTQYF
d_call: .; clone_size: .; v_call: TRBV7-6; j_call: TRBJ1-2; cdr3_nt: TGTGCCAGCAGCTCTACAGGGTTTTATGGCTACACCTTC; cdr3_aa: CASSSTGFYGYTF
d_call: .; clone_size: many; v_call: TRBV12-5; j_call: TRBJ2-3; cdr3_nt: TGTGCTAGTGGTTTGCAGGGTACGCAGTATTTT; cdr3_aa: CASGLQGTQYF
d_call: .; clone_size: few; v_call: TRBV7-3; j_call: TRBJ2-7; cdr3_nt: TGTGCCAGCAGCCCCTCACCGGGACCCTCCTACGAGCAGTACTTC; cdr3_aa: CASSPSPGPSYEQYF
d_call: .; clone_size: .; v_call: TRBV12-3/TRBV12-4; j_call: TRBJ2-3; cdr3_nt: TGTGCCAGCAGTGGAGGGCCCGACCCAGAGACGCAGTATTTC; cdr3_aa: CASSGGPDPETQYF
d_call: .; clone_size: .; v_call: TRBV12-3/TRBV12-4; j_call: TRBJ2-3; cdr3_nt: TGTGCCAGCAGTTTAGCGTCGCTTAGCCAGGGAGCGAACACCGAGGCGCAGTATTTT; cdr3_aa: CASSLASLSQGANTEAQYF
d_call: TRBD1; clone_size: few; v_call: TRBV4-3; j_call: TRBJ2-7; cdr3_nt: TGCGCCAGCAGCCAAGATCGACAGGGGGCCCGCGAGCAGTACTTC; cdr3_aa: CASSQDRQGAREQYF
d_call: .; clone_size: few; v_call: TRBV7-8; j_call: TRBJ2-6; cdr3_nt: TGTGCCAGCAGCCCTACGACGGTCTCTGGGGCCAACGTCCTGACTTTC; cdr3_aa: CASSPTTVSGANVLTF
d_call: .; clone_size: .; v_call: TRBV7-6; j_call: TRBJ2-4; cdr3_nt: TGTGCCAGCAGCCCATCGAGCGTGGGAGCCAAAGATACTCAGTATTTC; cdr3_aa: CASSPSSVGAKDTQYF
d_call: .; clone_size: .; v_call: TRBV7-8; j_call: TRBJ2-3; cdr3_nt: TGTGCCAGCAGGGGCCTAGGGGGTGCAAACACAGATACGCAGTATTTT; cdr3_aa: CASRGLGGANTDTQYF
d_call: .; clone_size: many; v_call: TRBV6-1; j_call: TRBJ2-7; cdr3_nt: TGTGCCAGCAGGGAACAAGTCGGGGGTTCCTACGAGCAGTACTTC; cdr3_aa: CASREQVGGSYEQYF
d_call: TRBD2; clone_size: .; v_call: TRBV6-5; j_call: TRBJ2-4; cdr3_nt: TGTGCCAGCAGTTACATTGGGGGGGGAGCCACAGACACGCAGTACTTC; cdr3_aa: CASSYIGGGATDTQYF
d_call: .; clone_size: once; v_call: TRBV12-3/TRBV12-4; j_call: TRBJ2-3; cdr3_nt: TGTGGCAGCTGGGTGGTTGCGGCCAAAGACACGCAGTATTTT; cdr3_aa: CGSWVVAAKDTQYF
d_call: .; clone_size: .; v_call: TRBV7-8; j_call: TRBJ2-3; cdr3_nt: TGTGCCAGCAGCTTCGTGGGGGGTGACCAAGATACCCAGTATTTC; cdr3_aa: CASSFVGGDQDTQYF
d_call: .; clone_size: many; v_call: TRBV7-8; j_call: TRBJ2-1; cdr3_nt: TGTGCCAGCAGCTTCGGGGGAGACGGGAGAGTGAATGAGCAGTTCTTC; cdr3_aa: CASSFGGDGRVNEQFF
d_call: .; clone_size: medium-sized; v_call: TRBV6-5; j_call: TRBJ2-5; cdr3_nt: TGTGCCAGCAGTTACTCGAGAGGCGGGGCGGGGCAAGAGACCCAGTACTTC; cdr3_aa: CASSYSRGGAGQETQYF
d_call: .; clone_size: many; v_call: TRBV7-3; j_call: TRBJ2-1; cdr3_nt: TGTGCCAGCAGGTTAGCGGTCCATGGCTACAATGAGCAGTTCTTC; cdr3_aa: CASRLAVHGYNEQFF
d_call: TRBD2; clone_size: .; v_call: TRBV19; j_call: TRBJ2-3; cdr3_nt: TGTGCCAGTAGTTGGGCATGGTTAGCGGGGCCCTACACAGATACGCAGTATTTT; cdr3_aa: CASSWAWLAGPYTDTQYF
d_call: .; clone_size: .; v_call: TRBV7-2; j_call: TRBJ2-2; cdr3_nt: TGTGCCAGCAGCTTATCAGACTACAGGGAGCTGTTCTTT; cdr3_aa: CASSLSDYRELFF
d_call: .; clone_size: .; v_call: TRBV7-8; j_call: TRBJ2-3; cdr3_nt: TGTGCCAGCAGCAACCTGGGGCTGTGGGCCGAAAATACGCAGTATTTC; cdr3_aa: CASSNLGLWAENTQYF
d_call: TRBD1; clone_size: many; v_call: TRBV11-3; j_call: TRBJ2-5; cdr3_nt: TGTGCCAGCAGCTTAGGAACAGGGGACCAAGAGACCCAGTACTTC; cdr3_aa: CASSLGTGDQETQYF
d_call: .; clone_size: .; v_call: TRBV10-3; j_call: TRBJ2-1; cdr3_nt: TGTGCCATCAGTGAGTCCGGACAGCCTCCTTACAATGAGCAGTTCTTC; cdr3_aa: CAISESGQPPYNEQFF
d_call: TRBD1; clone_size: many; v_call: TRBV7-6; j_call: TRBJ1-2; cdr3_nt: TGTGCCAGCAGCGCAGGGACAGAAAGTAACTATGGCTACACCTTC; cdr3_aa: CASSAGTESNYGYTF
d_call: TRBD1; clone_size: .; v_call: TRBV11-1; j_call: TRBJ2-5; cdr3_nt: TGTGCCAGCAGCGGACAGGTCCAAGAGACCCAGTACTTC; cdr3_aa: CASSGQVQETQYF
d_call: .; clone_size: .; v_call: TRBV7-8; j_call: TRBJ2-4; cdr3_nt: TGTGCCAGCAGCAACCCGGGGGTGGGGGCCAAAAACACTCAGTACTTC; cdr3_aa: CASSNPGVGAKNTQYF
d_call: TRBD2; clone_size: few; v_call: TRBV7-2; j_call: TRBJ2-3; cdr3_nt: TGTGCCAGCAGCCCCTCGGGCGGGGGGGGAGATACGCAGTATTTT; cdr3_aa: CASSPSGGGGDTQYF
d_call: .; clone_size: .; v_call: TRBV6-1; j_call: TRBJ2-3; cdr3_nt: TGTGCCAGCAGTGAAGCCTGGTCCTTAGGGTCCACAGATACGCAGTATTTT; cdr3_aa: CASSEAWSLGSTDTQYF
d_call: .; clone_size: .; v_call: TRBV6-4; j_call: TRBJ2-2; cdr3_nt: TGTGCCAGCAGCGCCGCAGCGAACACCGGGGAGCTGTTTTTT; cdr3_aa: CASSAAANTGELFF
d_call: TRBD1; clone_size: few; v_call: TRBV6-1; j_call: TRBJ1-5; cdr3_nt: TGTGCCAGCAGTGTGGAAACAGGGGGCTTTCAGCCCCAGCATTTT; cdr3_aa: CASSVETGGFQPQHF
d_call: .; clone_size: .; v_call: TRBV11-2; j_call: TRBJ2-4; cdr3_nt: TGTGCCAGCAGCCTGATCGGCCGCAGAAAAGACACCCAGTACTTC; cdr3_aa: CASSLIGRRKDTQYF
d_call: TRBD1; clone_size: .; v_call: TRBV6-1; j_call: TRBJ2-1; cdr3_nt: TGTGCCAGCAGGGCGGGACAGGGGGCTTACAATGAGCAGTTCTTC; cdr3_aa: CASRAGQGAYNEQFF